This entry lists 24 T cell receptor beta chains sequenced from one sample in a study of blood T cell repertoires in COVID-19. Some clones are missing from TCRdb's copy, which holds only in-frame ones; the method was immunoSEQ multiplex PCR. The repertoire includes some 330,000 clones, about 89% of them detected once, and about 2.1% sits in the top ten. Sequenced input: PBMCs or T cells enriched from blood (not recorded which). The receptors come from a man aged 40-50 years in a cohort exposed to, infected with or recovered from COVID-19 (not recorded which).

This rearrangement joins TRBV7-9 to TRBJ2-4, with TRBD1 matching over 7 bases. This CDR3 comprises 17 residues. Trimming took 6 bases from V and 2 from J; bases not matched to a gene: 13. The germline V gene has CDR1 SEHNR and CDR2 FQNEAQ (reference sequence). In nucleotides, the CDR3 is TGTGCCAGCAGTTTCTTAAGACAGGGTTTATCCAAAAACATTCAGTACTTC. It specifies CASSFLRQGLSKNIQYF.

The V call is TRBV5-5, the J call TRBJ1-5; 8 nucleotides line up with TRBD1. The germline gives CDR1 SGHKS, CDR2 YYEKEE (reference sequence). The CDR3 runs 16 residues. After removal of 0 bases from V and 4 bases from J, the junction contained 6 bases not matched to a gene. Here the CDR3 DNA reads TGTGCCAGCAGCTTGGGCAACACAGGGGGTAATCAGCCCCAGCATTTT. As protein: CASSLGNTGGNQPQHF. Full variable domain (missing parts from reference TRBV5-5 and TRBJ1-5): DAGVTQSPTHLIKTRGQQVTLRCSPISGHKSVSWYQQVLGQGPQFIFQYYEKEERGRGNFPDRFSARQFPNYSSELNVNALLLGDSALYLCASSLGNTGGNQPQHFGDGTRLSIL.

This clone was detected only once. V is TRBV7-2 and J is TRBJ2-7; TRBD2 matches 7 bases. The V and J ends lost 5 bases and 2 bases, in that order; junction bases with no gene match: 6. Germline V gene data show CDR1 as SGHTA and CDR2 as FQGNSA. CDR3 length: 14 residues. The CDR3 is CASSPTSVTYEQYF. CDR3 sequence (DNA): TGTGCCAGCAGCCCCACTAGCGTCACCTACGAGCAGTACTTC.

This rearrangement joins TRBV28 to TRBJ1-1, with D perhaps matching TRBD1 (6 bases). This CDR3 is built from 15 residues. Per germline, CDR1 MDHEN and CDR2 SYDVKM. The ends were cut back, 5 bases at V and 1 base at J, with 14 bases in the middle. Here the CDR3 reads CASSTHTQGNTEAFF. The CDR3 coding sequence is TGTGCCAGCAGTACACACACACAGGGGAACACTGAAGCTTTCTTT.

The genes are TRBV30 and TRBJ2-7, with a possible D match to TRBD1 (6 bases). Trimming took off 6 bases at V and 5 bases at J, with 17 bases between the two ends. Germline CDR1 reads GTSNPN; CDR2 reads SVGIG (reference sequence). This CDR3 is built from 13 residues. In DNA, the CDR3 is TGTGCCTGCAGTCGGGACATTGCGGACGAGCAGTACTTC. Its translation is CACSRDIADEQYF.

The gene calls are TRBV6-5 and TRBJ2-3, with 9 bases matching TRBD2. The trim removed 6 bases at V and 3 bases at J, leaving 7 bases unmatched. CDR3 length equals 15 residues. CDR1 and CDR2 from the germline V gene are MNHEY and SVGAGI. CDR3 loop: CASRSGRQGTDTQYF. CDR3 DNA: TGTGCCAGCAGGAGCGGGAGGCAGGGGACAGATACGCAGTATTTT.

Written as DNA, the CDR3 is TGTGCCAGCAGTTACGCGCTAGCGGGAGTTCAGGAGCAGTACTTC. This translates into CASSYALAGVQEQYF. The rearrangement links TRBV6-5 to TRBJ2-7; 10 nucleotides line up with TRBD2. Germline-derived CDR1 and CDR2 are MNHEY and SVGAGI. The length of the CDR3 is 15 residues. V shed 2 bases and J 7 bases; nucleotides not matched to a gene: 8.

V gene TRBV7-9 combines with J gene TRBJ2-1; D not resolved. V was trimmed by 5 bases and J by 6 bases, leaving 5 bases between them. CDR1 SEHNR and CDR2 FQNEAQ come from the germline V gene (reference sequence). This CDR3 region has 11 residues. CDR3: CASSGRNEQFF. DNA for the CDR3: TGTGCCAGCAGCGGGCGCAATGAGCAGTTCTTC.

This clone appeared once. The chain uses TRBV7-9 and TRBJ2-3; 9 bases agree with TRBD2. V trimming: 5 bases; J trimming: 4 bases; junction bases outside the gene matches: 7. The germline gives CDR1 SEHNR, CDR2 FQNEAQ (reference sequence). The CDR3 spans 15 residues. DNA of the CDR3: TGTGCCAGCAGCCTTAGAGCGGGAGGCCCAGATACGCAGTATTTT. Translation: CASSLRAGGPDTQYF.

This clone appeared a few times. The rearrangement uses TRBV6-4 and TRBJ1-1; 9 nucleotides match TRBD1. Trimming took 6 bases from V and 5 from J; bases not matched to a gene: 10. Germline loops: CDR1 MRHNA, CDR2 SNTAGT. This CDR3 comprises 15 residues. The CDR3 loop is CASRSTGGARTEAFF. The DNA of the CDR3 is TGTGCCAGCAGAAGTACAGGGGGCGCCAGGACTGAAGCTTTCTTT.

The chain uses TRBV3-1 (or the pseudogene TRBV3-2) and TRBJ1-2; D not certain. CDR3 length equals 12 residues. Germline CDR1 and CDR2: LGHDT and YNNKEL (reference sequence). Trimming pared 6 bases from V and 4 bases from J, leaving 9 bases between. The CDR3 DNA is TGTGCCAGCAGTTCTGTCGGCTATGGCTACACCTTC. Its translation is CASSSVGYGYTF.

In this sample, this clone turned up once. The chain couples TRBV30 to TRBJ1-1; no definite D call. V lost 0 bases, J lost 6 bases, and 5 bases lay in between. The CDR3 has 11 amino acids. Germline V gene sequence: CDR1 GTSNPN, CDR2 SVGIG (reference sequence). The CDR3 region has the DNA TGTGCCTGGAGTGTCCGGTCTGAAGCTTTCTTT. Translation: CAWSVRSEAFF.

This chain connects TRBV5-1 to TRBJ2-7; 14 nucleotides align to TRBD2. The length of the CDR3 is 18 residues. Germline V gene data show CDR1 as SGHRS and CDR2 as YFSETQ. Germline trimming cut 4 bases from V and 4 bases from J; bases unmatched to any gene: 13. The chain's CDR3 is CASSTAGTSGRRVYEQYF. CDR3 coding DNA: TGCGCCAGCAGCACAGCCGGGACTAGCGGGAGAAGGGTTTACGAGCAGTACTTC.

This clone was recorded once. This chain links TRBV6-5 with TRBJ1-1; D ambiguous. Germline values: CDR1 MNHEY, CDR2 SVGAGI. The CDR3 loop spans 13 amino acids. The V gene lost 6 bases and the J gene lost 0 bases, with 8 bases spanning the gap. The CDR3 DNA sequence: TGTGCCAGCAGGAAGGGAGTGAACACTGAAGCTTTCTTT. Translating gives CASRKGVNTEAFF.

V usage is TRBV5-1 and J usage is TRBJ2-3, with 11 nucleotides matching TRBD2. The V gene's germline CDR1 is SGHRS and CDR2 YFSETQ. The CDR3 runs to 16 residues. V gave up 4 bases and J gave up 6 bases; unmatched junction bases: 10. CDR3 nucleotide sequence: TGCGCCAGCAGCCCGCCTCTAGCGGGAGGTGGTGATACGCAGTATTTT. This translates into CASSPPLAGGGDTQYF.

The chain couples TRBV15 to TRBJ2-3; 9 nucleotides match TRBD1. The V gene end was trimmed by 10 bases and the J gene end by 6 bases; junction bases not matched to a gene: 29. The CDR3 covers 20 residues. Germline CDR1 and CDR2: LNHNV and YYDKDF (reference sequence). For the CDR3, the DNA is TGTGCCAGTAAACCTTACCGTCCCGGGACAGGGTCCGGGGCGGGGGATACGCAGTATTTT. Translation gives CASKPYRPGTGSGAGDTQYF.

Note on this clone: Different DNA sequences within this sample yield the same CDR3. This chain uses TRBV11-2 with TRBJ1-1; no clear D gene. Germline assignment: CDR1 SGHAT and CDR2 FQNNGV. The CDR3 is 14 amino acids. Between the trimmed V and J ends, which lost 3 bases and 0 bases, there was a span of 8 bases. CDR3 residues: CASSFGLMNTEAFF. In nucleotides, the CDR3 is TGTGCCAGCAGCTTCGGTCTAATGAACACTGAAGCTTTCTTT.

This chain uses TRBV27 with TRBJ2-1; 14 bases agree with TRBD2. The germline gives CDR1 MNHEY, CDR2 SMNVEV (reference sequence). CDR3 size: 16 residues. V lost 0 bases, J lost 12 bases, and 7 bases stayed unmatched. Written as DNA, the CDR3 is TGTGCCAGCAGTTTATCGGGGACTAGCGGGAGTATGGCGCAGTTCTTC. Protein product: CASSLSGTSGSMAQFF.

The chain links TRBV7-2 to TRBJ2-2; TRBD2 might be the D (5 bases). Trimming removed 11 bases from V and 2 bases from J, with 12 bases in between. Germline V gene data show CDR1 as SGHTA and CDR2 as FQGNSA. This CDR3 has 13 amino acids. The CDR3 coding sequence is TGTGCCGCGGGCGGGTATAACACCGGGGAGCTGTTTTTT. Translation: CAAGGYNTGELFF. The whole variable domain, filled in from reference TRBV7-2 and TRBJ2-2, reads GAGVSQSPSNKVTEKGKDVELRCDPISGHTALYWYRQSLGQGLEFLIYFQGNSAPDKSGLPSDRFSAERTGGSVSTLTIQRTQQEDSAVYLCAAGGYNTGELFFGEGSRLTVL.

The genes are TRBV14 and TRBJ2-1; D unresolved. V gave up 5 bases and J gave up 9 bases, with 11 bases separating them. The germline gives CDR1 SGHDN, CDR2 FVKESK. The CDR3 extends over 12 amino acids. DNA of the CDR3: TGTGCCAGCAGCGCCCTAGGCACTGAGCAGTTCTTC. It encodes CASSALGTEQFF.

The V gene is TRBV28, the J gene TRBJ2-1; 7 bases align to TRBD2. V shed 3 bases, J shed 4 bases, and the junction held 6 bases outside the gene matches. The CDR3 runs 15 residues. Germline-derived CDR1 and CDR2 are MDHEN and SYDVKM. CDR3 sequence: CASSFSSGPYNEQFF. The CDR3 bases are TGTGCCAGCAGTTTTAGTAGCGGGCCGTACAATGAGCAGTTCTTC.

This sequence joins TRBV4-2 and TRBJ1-1, with D unresolved. The CDR3 has 15 residues. V lost 0 bases and J 8 bases, leaving 16 bases between the germline ends. Germline V gives CDR1 LGHNA, CDR2 YNFKEQ. This CDR3 reads CASSQESHLAREAFF. CDR3 DNA sequence: TGTGCCAGCAGCCAAGAATCCCACCTAGCCCGCGAAGCTTTCTTT.

The J gene is TRBJ2-7, the V gene TRBV18; 8 bases are a match to TRBD1. CDR3 length: 15 amino acids. V gave up 4 bases and J gave up 1 base; unmatched junction bases: 6. From germline, CDR1 is KGHSH and CDR2 LQKENI. For the CDR3, the DNA is TGTGCCAGCTCACAGGTACAGGGGGTTTCCTACGAGCAGTACTTC. Its protein is CASSQVQGVSYEQYF.

This clone came up once. The chain combines TRBV7-2 with TRBJ2-1; D is possibly TRBD1 (5 bases). The germline gives CDR1 SGHTA, CDR2 FQGNSA. Trimming removed 6 bases from V and 3 bases from J, with 9 bases in between. This CDR3 comprises 13 residues. The CDR3 region has the DNA TGTGCCAGCAGTCAAGGGGACTACAATGAGCAGTTCTTC. This gives the protein CASSQGDYNEQFF.